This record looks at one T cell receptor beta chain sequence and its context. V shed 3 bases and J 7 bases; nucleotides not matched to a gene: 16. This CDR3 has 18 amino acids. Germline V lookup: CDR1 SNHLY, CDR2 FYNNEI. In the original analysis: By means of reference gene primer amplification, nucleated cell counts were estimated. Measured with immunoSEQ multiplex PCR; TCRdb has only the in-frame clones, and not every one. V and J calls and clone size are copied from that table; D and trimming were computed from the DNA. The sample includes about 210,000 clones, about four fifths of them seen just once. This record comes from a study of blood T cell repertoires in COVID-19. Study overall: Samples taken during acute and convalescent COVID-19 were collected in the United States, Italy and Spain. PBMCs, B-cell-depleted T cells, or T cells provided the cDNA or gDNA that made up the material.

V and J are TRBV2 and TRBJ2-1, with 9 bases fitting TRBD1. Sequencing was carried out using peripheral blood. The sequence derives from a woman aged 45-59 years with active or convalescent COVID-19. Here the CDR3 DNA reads TGTGCCAGCAGTGATTGGGGGACAGGGCGACACGGGGGAAATGAGCAGTTCTTC. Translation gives CASSDWGTGRHGGNEQFF.